Listed below are T cell receptor beta chains from one sample, sequenced in a study of T cell responses to AZD1222 COVID-19 vaccine. Profiled with immunoSEQ multiplex PCR; TCRdb holds only in-frame clones, not every one. The sample includes 210,000 or so clones, about 94% seen only once; the top ten take 1.5% to 2%. The source material was peripheral blood, sampled 28 days after the second dose of the MenACWY control vaccine. These receptors all stem from an adult who received the MenACWY meningococcal vaccine as a control. Each CDR3 is given with its conserved first and last residue.

V,J,CDR3
TRBV19,TRBJ1-1,CACRDLGPEAFF
TRBV2,TRBJ2-7,CASSSSGRTREQYF
TRBV28,TRBJ2-3,CASSSLAGVTDTQYF
TRBV7-9,TRBJ1-2,CASSLRDGYGYTF
TRBV23-1,TRBJ2-1,CASRLHRGYNEQFF
TRBV6-5,TRBJ1-1,CASRRGTVMNTEAFF
TRBV2,TRBJ2-3,CASSVLGTDTQYF
TRBV19,TRBJ1-1,CASNQQGRDTEAFF
TRBV3-1/TRBV3-2,TRBJ1-4,CASSQDRGFGEKLFF
TRBV7-2,TRBJ1-2,CASSFSGTGSSGYGYTF
TRBV19,TRBJ1-1,CASRVSLGTEAFF
TRBV7-9,TRBJ1-6,CASSLQGTDNSPLHF
TRBV4-3,TRBJ1-2,CASSPGQGTYGYTF
TRBV3-1/TRBV3-2,TRBJ2-7,CASSQETLAVSYEQYF
TRBV6-5,TRBJ2-3,CASSRTGSADTQYF
TRBV11-2,TRBJ2-7,CASTSTGTGYEQYF
TRBV11-2,TRBJ1-1,CASSLTRDFEAFF
TRBV24-1,TRBJ1-6,CATTRTGSSYNSPLHF
TRBV10-3,TRBJ2-7,CAISEGAYEQYF
TRBV14,TRBJ2-7,CASSHTLAGGPDEQYF
TRBV5-8,TRBJ1-6,CASSPIFGQGRRAYSPLHF
TRBV11-2,TRBJ2-2,CASSHPTDRLNTGELFF
TRBV12-3/TRBV12-4,TRBJ2-2,CASSFVDTGELFF